These 28 T cell receptor beta chains originate from one sample sequenced in a study of PD-L1 blockade in urothelial cancer. Libraries were prepared by immunoSEQ multiplex PCR; TCRdb keeps only in-frame clonotypes and omits some of them. This table holds approximately 50,000 clones, roughly four fifths found once. The time point is: pretreatment peripheral blood. Specimen: PBMCs, collected around atezolizumab (anti-PD-L1) treatment. These receptor sequences come from an older man with urothelial cancer.

Notes on this clone: The same CDR3 is also encoded by other DNA sequences in this sample. This chain joins TRBV5-1 and TRBJ2-5, with D perhaps TRBD1 (5 bases). Looked up from germline, CDR1 is SGHRS and CDR2 is YFSETQ. CDR3 size: 14 residues. V was pared by 0 bases and J by 2 bases, with 8 bases between. The CDR3: CASSLGSGQETQYF. The CDR3 DNA reads TGCGCCAGCAGCTTGGGGTCAGGGCAAGAGACCCAGTACTTC.

This chain joins TRBV7-8 and TRBJ2-1, with D possibly being TRBD1 (6 bases). The CDR3 extends over 12 amino acids. Germline V gene lookup returns CDR1 SGHVS and CDR2 FQNEAQ. Trimming left V 7 bases short and J 7 bases short, with 11 bases between. The chain's CDR3 is CASTNDRNEQFF. The CDR3, as DNA: TGTGCCAGCACCAATGACAGGAATGAGCAGTTCTTC.

The chain carries TRBV30 and TRBJ2-3; 8 bases match TRBD2. The CDR3 runs to 14 residues. The germline CDR1 and CDR2 sequences are GTSNPN and SVGIG (reference sequence). The V gene end was trimmed by 0 bases and the J gene end by 9 bases; junction bases not matched to a gene: 8. The CDR3 reads CAWSVYGGAATQYF. The CDR3 DNA follows: TGTGCCTGGAGTGTTTACGGGGGGGCCGCGACGCAGTATTTT. Drawing the rest from reference TRBV30 and TRBJ2-3, the complete variable domain is SQTIHQWPATLVQPVGSPLSLECTVEGTSNPNLYWYRQAAGRGLQLLFYSVGIGQISSEVPQNLSASRPQDRQFILSSKKLLLSDSGFYLCAWSVYGGAATQYFGPGTRLTVL.

The rearrangement uses TRBV2 and TRBJ2-1, with TRBD1 matching 9 bases. CDR3 length: 15 amino acids. CDR1 SNHLY and CDR2 FYNNEI come from the germline V gene. The junction had 10 bases not matched to a gene; V was cut back by 10 bases and J by 3 bases. CDR3 sequence: CATSLGTGIYNEQFF. CDR3 coding DNA: TGTGCCACCTCGTTAGGGACAGGGATCTACAATGAGCAGTTCTTC.

The gene calls are TRBV5-1 and TRBJ2-3, with TRBD2 as a possible D gene (6 bases). This CDR3 is 16 amino acids long. Germline loops: CDR1 SGHRS, CDR2 YFSETQ. The ends were cut back, 6 bases at V and 4 bases at J, with 21 bases in the middle. CDR3: CASTRDLLVGADTQYF. In nucleotides, the CDR3 is TGCGCCAGCACCCGGGACTTACTCGTTGGGGCAGATACGCAGTATTTT.

The V gene is TRBV7-7, the J gene TRBJ2-2, with a tentative D call TRBD2 (6 bases). The V and J ends lost 6 bases and 0 bases respectively, with 17 bases between them. The V gene's germline CDR1 is SSHAT and CDR2 FNYEAQ (reference sequence). There are 17 residues in the CDR3. The CDR3 spells CASSQGVAESNTGELFF. DNA for the CDR3: TGTGCCAGCAGTCAAGGAGTAGCGGAGTCGAACACCGGGGAGCTGTTTTTT.

This clone was counted only a few times. The rearrangement uses TRBV7-8 and TRBJ1-1; D is ambiguous. This CDR3 is built from 13 residues. CDR1 is SGHVS, CDR2 FQNEAQ, per germline. Trimming cost V 4 bases and J 9 bases, with 15 bases left between them. The CDR3 sequence: CASSYTEQLQAFF. The CDR3 DNA sequence: TGTGCCAGCAGCTACACGGAGCAGCTTCAAGCTTTCTTT.

As regards this clone: A junction end diverges from the germline sequence, so it may reflect a read error. V usage is TRBV6-5 and J usage is TRBJ1-3; no reliable D call. The V gene's germline CDR1 is MNHEY and CDR2 SVGAGI. The CDR3 covers 12 residues. CDR3: CASSYGGNAIYF. DNA for the CDR3: TGTGCCAGCAGTTATGGCGGAAACGCCATATATTTT.

This clone appeared once. The chain joins TRBV28 to TRBJ2-7; 8 bases match TRBD1. The trim removed 2 bases at V and 3 bases at J, leaving 15 bases unmatched. CDR1 is MDHEN and CDR2 is SYDVKM in the germline V gene. This CDR3 has 18 amino acids. The chain's CDR3 is CASSLRSSGTGGFYEQYF. For the CDR3, the DNA is TGTGCCAGCAGTTTAAGGTCTTCGGGAACAGGGGGGTTCTACGAGCAGTACTTC.

This chain joins TRBV4-1 and TRBJ2-5; 9 nucleotides line up with TRBD1. CDR1 and CDR2 (germline): MGHRA, YSYEKL. Trimming at V came to 5 bases and at J to 9 bases, leaving 10 bases not matched to a gene. The CDR3 extends over 14 amino acids. The CDR3 nucleotides are TGCGCCAGCAGCGGACCTCACCGGGACAGGGCCCAGTACTTC. Translating it yields CASSGPHRDRAQYF.

This chain links TRBV14 with TRBJ2-5, with D possibly being TRBD1 (5 bases). CDR3 size: 15 residues. V shed 4 bases and J shed 4 bases, with 16 bases lying between them. Germline loops: CDR1 SGHDN, CDR2 FVKESK. The CDR3 sequence: CASSLVSRVGETQYF. The CDR3 nucleotides are TGTGCCAGCAGCCTCGTTAGCAGGGTGGGAGAGACCCAGTACTTC. Combining the CDR3 with reference TRBV14 and TRBJ2-5 gives the whole variable domain EAGVTQFPSHSVIEKGQTVTLRCDPISGHDNLYWYRRVMGKEIKFLLHFVKESKQDESGMPNNRFLAERTGGTYSTLKVQPAELEDSGVYFCASSLVSRVGETQYFGPGTRLLVL.

The chain uses TRBV18 and TRBJ1-3; 10 bases map to TRBD1. J lost 3 bases, V lost 0 bases, and 5 bases had no gene match. The CDR3 sequence is 17 residues long. From germline, CDR1 is KGHSH and CDR2 LQKENI. This chain's CDR3 is CASSPPGQGQGGNTIYF. CDR3 sequence (DNA): TGTGCCAGCTCACCACCGGGACAGGGGCAAGGTGGAAACACCATATATTTT.

The sample holds one count of this clone. J is TRBJ2-5 and V is TRBV5-6; possibly TRBD2 for D (7 bases). V lost 4 bases and J 5 bases, leaving 12 bases between the germline ends. The CDR3 extends over 13 amino acids. Germline V lookup: CDR1 SGHDT, CDR2 YYEEEE. The CDR3 coding sequence is TGTGCCAGCAGCGGGGGGGCCTGGGAGACCCAGTACTTC. Translated: CASSGGAWETQYF.

The CDR3 here is CASSPLEGDQPQHF. The CDR3 bases are TGTGCCAGCTCACCGTTGGAGGGTGATCAGCCCCAGCATTTT. This sequence joins TRBV18 and TRBJ1-5; D gene ambiguous. The germline V gene has CDR1 KGHSH and CDR2 LQKENI. Trimming removed 3 bases from V and 5 bases from J, with 11 bases in between. This CDR3 is 14 amino acids long.

The V gene is TRBV7-9, the J gene TRBJ1-2; 10 bases agree with TRBD1. Trimming took 5 bases from V and 7 from J; bases not matched to a gene: 7. The CDR3 length is 14 residues. Germline V gene data show CDR1 as SEHNR and CDR2 as FQNEAQ (reference sequence). The chain's CDR3 is CASSMTGGPGGYTF. CDR3 coding DNA: TGTGCCAGCAGCATGACAGGGGGCCCCGGTGGCTACACCTTC.

The V call is TRBV27, the J call TRBJ2-7; TRBD2 matches 14 bases. Per germline, CDR1 MNHEY and CDR2 SMNVEV (reference sequence). The CDR3 consists of 16 residues. V lost 2 bases, J lost 7 bases, and 7 bases stayed unmatched. CDR3 DNA: TGTGCCAGCAGTTTAAGGGGACTAGCGGGAGCCGAAGAGCAGTACTTC. It translates to CASSLRGLAGAEEQYF.

The chain uses TRBV7-3 and TRBJ2-1, with TRBD1 identical over 7 bases. V lost 5 bases and J lost 0; bases outside the gene matches: 4. The germline V gene has CDR1 SGHTA and CDR2 FQGTGA. The CDR3 has 15 amino acids. The CDR3 protein is CASSVQGNSYNEQFF. The CDR3 region has the DNA TGTGCCAGCAGCGTACAGGGGAACTCCTACAATGAGCAGTTCTTC.

The chain combines TRBV19 with TRBJ1-5; 8 bases align to TRBD1. V was clipped by 3 bases and J by 1 base; unmatched bases: 11. CDR3 length: 18 residues. Germline-derived CDR1 and CDR2 are LNHDA and SQIVND (reference sequence). CDR3 amino acids: CASSIYLYTGGSNQPQHF. Here the CDR3 DNA reads TGTGCCAGTAGTATCTACCTATATACAGGGGGAAGCAATCAGCCCCAGCATTTT.

The chain links TRBV5-1 to TRBJ2-1; D gene uncertain. Trimming shortened V by 4 bases and J by 5 bases, and 7 bases separated the two germline ends. The CDR3 has 12 residues. Germline CDR1 reads SGHRS; CDR2 reads YFSETQ. The CDR3 spells CASSLLNNEQFF. In DNA, the CDR3 is TGCGCCAGCAGCCTCCTAAACAATGAGCAGTTCTTC. Filled out from reference TRBV5-1 and TRBJ2-1, the complete variable domain reads KAGVTQTPRYLIKTRGQQVTLSCSPISGHRSVSWYQQTPGQGLQFLFEYFSETQRNKGNFPGRFSGRQFSNSRSEMNVSTLELGDSALYLCASSLLNNEQFFGPGTRLTVL.

This clone was counted a few times. The gene calls are TRBV18 and TRBJ1-1; 8 positions match TRBD1. The CDR3 loop spans 15 amino acids. Germline CDR1 KGHSH, CDR2 LQKENI. V was pared by 4 bases and J by 1 base, with 5 bases of the junction left unmatched. CDR3 nucleotide sequence: TGTGCCAGCTCACTGGGACAGGTGGGGAACACTGAAGCTTTCTTT. Translated: CASSLGQVGNTEAFF.

This chain joins TRBV7-8 and TRBJ1-3; D not resolved. The V end lost 5 bases, the J end lost 2 bases, and 7 bases lay between the germline ends. Per germline, CDR1 SGHVS and CDR2 FQNEAQ. The CDR3 loop spans 13 amino acids. The DNA of the CDR3 is TGTGCCAGCAGCCATGGCCCTGGAAACACCATATATTTT. Translating gives CASSHGPGNTIYF.

The CDR3 reads CASSEALFFYNEQFF. The CDR3, as DNA: TGTGCCAGCAGTGAAGCCCTTTTTTTTTACAATGAGCAGTTCTTC. V is TRBV2 and J is TRBJ2-1; D gene ambiguous. The CDR3 extends over 15 amino acids. Per the germline V gene, CDR1 is SNHLY and CDR2 is FYNNEI. V was trimmed by 0 bases and J by 4 bases, leaving 10 bases between them.

In this sample, this clone turned up once. The J gene is TRBJ2-1, the V gene TRBV7-9; 11 bases fit TRBD2. Germline assignment: CDR1 SEHNR and CDR2 FQNEAQ (reference sequence). The CDR3 is made up of 17 amino acids. V trimming: 2 bases; J trimming: 6 bases; junction bases outside the gene matches: 9. CDR3: CASSLKRVAGGANEQFF. DNA of the CDR3: TGTGCCAGCAGCTTAAAGAGAGTAGCGGGAGGGGCCAATGAGCAGTTCTTC.

CDR3 region: CASSPLGLQETQYF. CDR3 bases: TGTGCCAGCAGTCCCCTAGGACTACAAGAGACCCAGTACTTC. This chain joins TRBV7-7 and TRBJ2-5; TRBD2 is a possible D gene (6 bases). Germline V gene lookup returns CDR1 SSHAT and CDR2 FNYEAQ (reference sequence). This CDR3 has 14 residues. Between the trimmed V and J ends, which lost 6 bases and 2 bases, there was a span of 13 bases.

The chain carries TRBV7-6 and TRBJ1-2; no reliable D call. Looked up from germline, CDR1 is SGHVS and CDR2 is FNYEAQ. V lost 1 base and J 5 bases, leaving 14 bases between the germline ends. The CDR3 is made up of 15 amino acids. The CDR3 region is CASSLVAGGRYGYTF. The CDR3, as DNA: TGTGCCAGCAGCTTAGTTGCGGGAGGCAGATATGGCTACACCTTC.

The chain carries TRBV5-4 and TRBJ1-2; D possibly corresponds to TRBD1 (6 bases). The CDR3 has 18 amino acids. The germline CDR1 and CDR2 sequences are SGHNT and YYREEE (reference sequence). Trimming removed 0 bases at V and 0 bases at J, with 18 bases between. Written as DNA, the CDR3 is TGTGCCAGCAGCTTGGGCGGAGACAGGCTAAAAACTAACTATGGCTACACCTTC. It specifies CASSLGGDRLKTNYGYTF.

V and J are TRBV15 and TRBJ2-1; 7 bases match TRBD2. From germline, CDR1 is LNHNV and CDR2 YYDKDF (reference sequence). CDR3 length: 13 residues. Trimming removed 9 bases from V and 2 bases from J; junction bases left unmatched: 4. CDR3 loop: CATLAETYNEQFF. The CDR3 DNA follows: TGTGCCACGCTAGCGGAAACCTACAATGAGCAGTTCTTC.

The chain has TRBV25-1 and TRBJ2-1, with D maybe TRBD2 (5 bases). V lost 4 bases and J lost 6, with 10 bases in between. The germline V gene encodes CDR1 MGHDK and CDR2 SYGVNS. The CDR3 runs 13 residues. This CDR3 reads CASSGGPTNEQFF. CDR3 DNA sequence: TGTGCCAGCAGTGGCGGGCCAACCAATGAGCAGTTCTTC.